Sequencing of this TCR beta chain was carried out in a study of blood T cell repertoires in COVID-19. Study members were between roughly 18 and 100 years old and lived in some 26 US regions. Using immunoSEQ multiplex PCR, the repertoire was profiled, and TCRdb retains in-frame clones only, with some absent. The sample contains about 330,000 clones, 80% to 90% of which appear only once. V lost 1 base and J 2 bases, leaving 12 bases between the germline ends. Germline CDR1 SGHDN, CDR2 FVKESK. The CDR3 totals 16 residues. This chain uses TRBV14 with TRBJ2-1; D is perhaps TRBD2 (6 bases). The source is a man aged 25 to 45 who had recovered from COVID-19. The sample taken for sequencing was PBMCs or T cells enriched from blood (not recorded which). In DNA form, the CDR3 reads TGTGCCAGCAGCCAAGTGCGGAGGGTCCCCTACAATGAGCAGTTCTTC. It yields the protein CASSQVRRVPYNEQFF.